This entry lists 13 T cell receptor beta chains sequenced from one sample in a study of blood T cells in healthy people across ages. PCR was performed a second time for 7 to 11 cycles using a sample-barcoded 5' primer and a J-beta primer mix. MiXCR, run by TCRdb on the 5' RACE reads, gives a single entry per CDR3 protein. The repertoire holds around 970,000 distinct CDR3 sequences, just over 50% seen once, with around 21% in the top ten. Sample: blood. The origin of the receptors is a woman aged 55-70 years in good health.

The chain has TRBV7-2 and TRBJ2-7; D gene ambiguous. The CDR3 loop spans 15 amino acids. With 1 base removed from V and 2 bases from J, the gap between germline ends came to 12 bases. Germline values: CDR1 SGHTA, CDR2 FQGNSA. The CDR3 coding sequence is TGTGCCAGCAGCTTAGTCCCGAGCTTAACCTACGAGCAGTACTTC. It specifies CASSLVPSLTYEQYF. Full variable domain (missing parts from reference TRBV7-2 and TRBJ2-7): GAGVSQSPSNKVTEKGKDVELRCDPISGHTALYWYRQSLGQGLEFLIYFQGNSAPDKSGLPSDRFSAERTGGSVSTLTIQRTQQEDSAVYLCASSLVPSLTYEQYFGPGTRLTVT.

The V and J genes are TRBV27 and TRBJ1-5; tentatively, D is TRBD1 (5 bases). V was cut by 10 bases and J by 3 bases, with 16 bases left in between. This CDR3 has 14 amino acids. In germline, CDR1 is MNHEY, CDR2 SMNVEV (reference sequence). The CDR3 DNA reads TGTGCCACCCAAAGGGGAGGCCCCAATCAGCCCCAGCATTTT. Translated, it gives CATQRGGPNQPQHF.

CDR3 region: CASSLVPGSGVQETQYF. DNA for the CDR3: TGTGCCAGCAGCTTAGTTCCGGGGAGTGGGGTTCAAGAGACCCAGTACTTC. The V call is TRBV7-9, the J call TRBJ2-5; possible D gene TRBD2, 5 bases. Germline V lookup: CDR1 SEHNR, CDR2 FQNEAQ (reference sequence). The CDR3 consists of 17 residues. Deletions cut 1 base from V and 2 bases from J, with 17 bases between.

The J gene is TRBJ2-5, the V gene TRBV3-1; 7 bases map to TRBD2. Germline CDR1 LGHDT, CDR2 YNNKEL (reference sequence). The junction had 12 bases not matched to a gene; V was cut back by 4 bases and J by 7 bases. This CDR3 region has 15 residues. The CDR3 DNA reads TGTGCCAGCAGCCCCCAAGCGGGGTCCCGGTGGACCCAGTACTTC. Its translation is CASSPQAGSRWTQYF.

This clonotype was counted between two and nine times. The chain employs TRBV20-1 and TRBJ1-2; D is ambiguous. The CDR3 runs to 12 residues. V lost 3 bases to trimming and J lost 4 bases, with 9 bases between them. Germline CDR1 reads DFQATT; CDR2 reads SNEGSKA (reference sequence). The CDR3 region is CSARGSGYGYTF. In DNA, the CDR3 is TGCAGTGCTAGGGGGTCGGGCTATGGCTACACCTTC.

The rearrangement uses TRBV30 and TRBJ1-2; the D is unclear. The CDR3 loop spans 11 amino acids. The germline gives CDR1 GTSNPN, CDR2 SVGIG (reference sequence). V lost 2 bases, J lost 7 bases, and 8 bases lay in between. The DNA for the CDR3 is TGTGCCTGGAGTCCCCTCGGTGGCTACACCTTC. It is translated as CAWSPLGGYTF.

This clonotype was recorded a few times. V is TRBV5-1 and J is TRBJ2-5; 8 bases align to TRBD1. The DNA end lines up better with TRBJ2-7; the J call may be wrong. CDR1 is SGHRS and CDR2 is YFSETQ in the germline V gene. This CDR3 has 15 residues. In nucleotides, the CDR3 is TGCGCCAGCAGCTTGGAACGACAGGGGAACTACGAGCAGTACTTC. This gives the protein CASSLERQGNYEQYF.

The rearrangement uses TRBV6-6 and TRBJ2-7, with a weak D call TRBD2 (5 bases). The V end was cut by 6 bases, the J end by 6 bases, with 12 bases between. This CDR3 has 12 residues. The germline CDR1 and CDR2 sequences are MNHNY and SVGAGI (reference sequence). The CDR3 sequence: CASRQGEGEQYF. As DNA, the CDR3 is TGTGCCAGCAGACAAGGTGAGGGCGAGCAGTACTTC.

This clonotype was found once. The chain employs TRBV30 and TRBJ1-2; D may be TRBD1 (5 bases). Deletions cut 5 bases from V and 1 base from J, with 11 bases between. CDR1 and CDR2 (germline): GTSNPN, SVGIG (reference sequence). This CDR3 comprises 13 residues. The CDR3 protein is CAWHGQDNYGYTF. CDR3 sequence (DNA): TGTGCCTGGCATGGACAAGATAACTATGGCTACACCTTC.

The CDR3 nucleotides read TGCAGCGTCGCTACCGGGACAACCTATGGCTACACCTTC. Translating it yields CSVATGTTYGYTF. The V gene is TRBV29-1, the J gene TRBJ1-2, with a possible D match to TRBD1 (6 bases). Trimming removed 6 bases at V and 4 bases at J, with 15 bases between. Germline CDR1 reads SQVTM; CDR2 reads ANQGSEA. This CDR3 is 13 amino acids long.

This clonotype occurred a few times. The J gene is TRBJ2-1, the V gene TRBV4-1, with D maybe TRBD2 (6 bases). CDR3 length: 14 amino acids. CDR1 is MGHRA and CDR2 is YSYEKL in the germline V gene. The V gene lost 4 bases and the J gene lost 6 bases, with 13 bases spanning the gap. As DNA, the CDR3 is TGCGCCAGCAGCCGCAACCAGGGAGGCAATGAGCAGTTCTTC. Amino acids: CASSRNQGGNEQFF.

The V gene is TRBV7-8, the J gene TRBJ2-5; D remains ambiguous. The V gene's germline CDR1 is SGHVS and CDR2 FQNEAQ. The CDR3 loop spans 15 amino acids. V lost 0 bases and J lost 6, with 14 bases in between. The CDR3 DNA sequence: TGTGCCAGCAGCTTAGCGCACCCCACCCTGCAGACCCAGTACTTC. This sequence encodes CASSLAHPTLQTQYF.

This clonotype was seen many times. The chain is built from TRBV12-3 or TRBV12-4 and TRBJ2-1, with 14 bases matching TRBD2. The CDR3 loop spans 15 amino acids. Unmatched junction bases numbered 6, after V lost 4 bases and J lost 10 bases. Here the CDR3 reads CASSSGLAGVGEQFF. CDR3 DNA sequence: TGTGCCAGCAGTTCGGGACTAGCGGGAGTAGGGGAGCAGTTCTTC.